This T cell receptor (beta chain) was recorded in a study of blood T cells in healthy people across ages. Study-level background: When template switching was applied, about one barcoded beta molecule was captured per two T cells. Study-wide results and limits: Naive and antigen-experienced cells were not separated, limiting conclusive comparison.

Drawn from each donor were around 10 milliliters of peripheral blood. The table lists this clonotype with a few counts. As yet, its antigen is unknown. With a J-beta primer mix and a sample-barcoded 5' primer, a second PCR ran roughly 6 to 11 cycles. A single record per CDR3 protein comes from TCRdb applying MiXCR to the 5' RACE reads. The profile shows 760,000 or so distinct CDR3 sequences, roughly 25% of them singletons. Per germline, CDR1 DFQATT and CDR2 SNEGSKA (reference sequence). The junction had 5 bases not matched to a gene; V was cut back by 1 base and J by 5 bases. The CDR3 length is 14 residues. The data were also submitted as part of a second study, on T cells of mothers and their children. That study reports: In this cohort, donors were three healthy Caucasian mothers plus their six children.

V and J are TRBV20-1 and TRBJ1-2; 9 nucleotides line up with TRBD1. The sequenced sample was blood. This TCR was sampled from a boy aged 5-17 years in good health. This CDR3 reads CSARGGDRVYGYTF. The CDR3 DNA reads as TGCAGTGCTAGAGGGGGGGACAGGGTTTATGGCTACACCTTC.